This entry lists 25 T cell receptor beta chains sequenced from one sample in a study of blood T cell repertoires in COVID-19. Here immunoSEQ multiplex PCR was the method, and the copy in TCRdb shows in-frame clones only, minus some. This sample has 250,000 to 350,000 clones, with around 90% found just once. What was sequenced was PBMCs or T cells enriched from blood (not recorded which). The origin of the receptors is a woman aged 45-60 years who had recovered from COVID-19.

This clone was found a few times. The chain employs TRBV28 and TRBJ1-6, with D possibly being TRBD1 (6 bases). V lost 6 bases, J lost 7 bases, and 13 bases lay in between. The germline CDR1 and CDR2 sequences are MDHEN and SYDVKM. The CDR3 is 14 residues long. The CDR3 protein is CASSHHRENSPLHF. CDR3 bases: TGTGCCAGCAGCCACCACAGGGAAAATTCACCCCTCCACTTT.

CDR3 loop: CASSAANTRGGIHNEQFF. As DNA, the CDR3 is TGTGCCAGCAGCGCTGCCAACACAAGGGGGGGGATCCACAATGAGCAGTTCTTC. V gene TRBV28 combines with J gene TRBJ2-1; D might be TRBD2 (7 bases). V was trimmed by 6 bases and J by 5 bases, leaving 26 bases between them. This CDR3 has 18 residues. Looked up from germline, CDR1 is MDHEN and CDR2 is SYDVKM.

The V and J genes are TRBV7-2 and TRBJ1-2; D gene ambiguous. This CDR3 comprises 16 residues. Germline CDR1 reads SGHTA; CDR2 reads FQGNSA. The V and J ends lost 0 bases and 5 bases respectively, with 16 bases between them. CDR3 sequence: CASSLANGLAAYGYTF. CDR3 DNA sequence: TGTGCCAGCAGCTTAGCGAATGGACTGGCGGCTTATGGCTACACCTTC. The full variable domain, in which reference TRBV7-2 and TRBJ1-2 provide the parts outside the CDR3, is GAGVSQSPSNKVTEKGKDVELRCDPISGHTALYWYRQSLGQGLEFLIYFQGNSAPDKSGLPSDRFSAERTGGSVSTLTIQRTQQEDSAVYLCASSLANGLAAYGYTFGSGTRLTVV.

The J gene is TRBJ2-3, the V gene TRBV11-2; 13 nucleotides match TRBD2. Trimming at V came to 3 bases and at J to 3 bases, leaving 9 bases not matched to a gene. The CDR3 totals 18 residues. Germline values: CDR1 SGHAT, CDR2 FQNNGV. The CDR3 bases are TGTGCCAGCAGCTTCTTTAGGACTAGCGGGAGAGCAACAGATACGCAGTATTTT. This encodes CASSFFRTSGRATDTQYF.

This chain connects TRBV27 to TRBJ2-7, with D unresolved. This CDR3 is 15 amino acids long. Germline V CDR1 and CDR2: MNHEY, SMNVEV (reference sequence). The V gene lost 0 bases and the J gene lost 2 bases, with 11 bases spanning the gap. The CDR3 nucleotides read TGTGCCAGCAGTTTATCGGGCAGGCCGACCTACGAGCAGTACTTC. Its protein is CASSLSGRPTYEQYF.

J is TRBJ2-7 and V is TRBV6-5; no reliable D call. The germline V gene has CDR1 MNHEY and CDR2 SVGAGI. The CDR3 extends over 15 amino acids. V lost 2 bases, J lost 3 bases, and 14 bases lay in between. DNA for the CDR3: TGTGCCAGCAGTTACGCTTCAGGTCCTAACTACGAGCAGTACTTC. Translating it yields CASSYASGPNYEQYF.

V usage is TRBV28 and J usage is TRBJ2-7; a weak D match, TRBD1 (6 bases). Trimming stripped 2 bases from V and 6 bases from J, with 14 bases between. Germline values: CDR1 MDHEN, CDR2 SYDVKM. This CDR3 comprises 14 residues. The DNA of the CDR3 is TGTGCCAGCAGTTTAAGGCAGGGGAGCGGCGAGCAGTACTTC. It specifies CASSLRQGSGEQYF.

The chain has TRBV29-1 and TRBJ2-3; D possibly corresponds to TRBD1 (6 bases). Per the germline V gene, CDR1 is SQVTM and CDR2 is ANQGSEA. V lost 7 bases and J lost 4, with 12 bases in between. This CDR3 comprises 12 residues. This chain's CDR3 is CSGRGGADTQYF. CDR3 sequence (DNA): TGCAGCGGCCGAGGGGGTGCAGATACGCAGTATTTT.

Points on this clone: A read error may account for a junction end that differs from germline. J is TRBJ1-1 and V is TRBV10-3; D is uncertain. The CDR3 length is 10 residues. Germline lookup yields CDR1 ENHRY and CDR2 SYGVKD. Here the CDR3 DNA reads TGTGCCATCAGTGCCATAACCCTAGGCTTT. Amino acids: CAISAITLGF.

This clone was detected only a few times. V gene TRBV7-9 combines with J gene TRBJ2-7; 11 bases map to TRBD2. CDR3 length: 15 amino acids. CDR1 and CDR2 (germline): SEHNR, FQNEAQ (reference sequence). V gave up 8 bases and J gave up 0 bases; unmatched junction bases: 6. This chain's CDR3 is CASLSTSGSSYEQYF. As DNA, the CDR3 is TGTGCCAGCCTTAGTACTAGCGGGAGCTCCTACGAGCAGTACTTC. Full variable domain (missing parts from reference TRBV7-9 and TRBJ2-7): DTGVSQNPRHKITKRGQNVTFRCDPISEHNRLYWYRQTLGQGPEFLTYFQNEAQLEKSRLLSDRFSAERPKGSFSTLEIQRTEQGDSAMYLCASLSTSGSSYEQYFGPGTRLTVT.

This clone came up once. The chain recombines TRBV7-2 with TRBJ2-2; 9 bases are shared with TRBD1. This CDR3 has 15 amino acids. CDR1 is SGHTA and CDR2 is FQGNSA in the germline V gene. J was trimmed by 6 bases and V by 4 bases; bases with no gene match: 6. The DNA of the CDR3 is TGTGCCAGCAGCTCCATAACAGGGGGCTCCGGGGAGCTGTTTTTT. As protein: CASSSITGGSGELFF.

The V gene is TRBV24-1, the J gene TRBJ2-7, with TRBD1 as a possible D gene (6 bases). V gave up 4 bases and J gave up 5 bases, with 14 bases separating them. This CDR3 is 14 amino acids long. Germline lookup yields CDR1 KGHDR and CDR2 SFDVKD. CDR3 DNA sequence: TGTGCCACCAGTGACCCTACAGGGAGAAACGAGCAGTACTTC. It is translated as CATSDPTGRNEQYF.

This sequence joins TRBV5-5 and TRBJ2-7; 10 bases are a match to TRBD2. Looked up from germline, CDR1 is SGHKS and CDR2 is YYEKEE (reference sequence). The CDR3 has 14 amino acids. Trimming took 4 bases from V and 2 from J; bases not matched to a gene: 3. CDR3 in amino acids: CASSRTSGTYEQYF. CDR3 nucleotides: TGTGCCAGCAGCCGGACTAGCGGAACCTACGAGCAGTACTTC.

The chain is built from TRBV4-1 and TRBJ2-7; the match to TRBD1 covers 9 bases. Germline CDR1 and CDR2: MGHRA and YSYEKL. The CDR3 spans 15 residues. Germline trimming cut 4 bases from V and 6 bases from J; bases unmatched to any gene: 10. The CDR3 sequence is CASSRYPGQGGEQYF. The CDR3 bases are TGCGCCAGCAGCCGATACCCGGGACAGGGAGGCGAGCAGTACTTC.

This clone is a singleton in its sample. This chain uses TRBV10-3 with TRBJ1-4; 8 positions match TRBD1. CDR1 ENHRY and CDR2 SYGVKD come from the germline V gene. The CDR3 consists of 16 residues. J lost 4 bases, V lost 2 bases, and 6 bases had no gene match. The CDR3 sequence is CAISETLQGGNEKLFF. The CDR3 DNA follows: TGTGCCATCAGTGAGACCCTACAGGGGGGTAATGAAAAACTGTTTTTT.

The chain uses TRBV9 and TRBJ2-3; 11 positions agree with TRBD2. With V trimmed by 4 bases and J by 6 bases, 10 bases remained unmatched. Germline V gives CDR1 SGDLS, CDR2 YYNGEE. The CDR3 spans 16 residues. The CDR3 nucleotides read TGTGCCAGCAGCCCCCTGACTAGCGGGAAGGGTGATACGCAGTATTTT. This translates into CASSPLTSGKGDTQYF.

The chain employs TRBV28 and TRBJ2-7; D remains unclear. The CDR3 sequence is 9 residues long. V was clipped by 10 bases and J by 6 bases, with 7 bases between them. Germline loops: CDR1 MDHEN, CDR2 SYDVKM. CDR3 region: CATGREQYF. CDR3 coding DNA: TGTGCCACCGGTCGCGAGCAGTACTTC.

The rearrangement links TRBV30 to TRBJ1-1; TRBD1 might be the D (6 bases). V was trimmed by 2 bases and J by 0 bases, leaving 10 bases between them. The CDR3 is made up of 14 amino acids. The germline V gene has CDR1 GTSNPN and CDR2 SVGIG (reference sequence). CDR3 sequence reads: CAWSRQAMNTEAFF. Written as DNA, the CDR3 is TGTGCCTGGAGTCGACAGGCGATGAACACTGAAGCTTTCTTT.

DNA of the CDR3: TGCGCCAGCAGCCTCAGCGGGATGGGGCCAGATACGCAGTATTTT. It codes for CASSLSGMGPDTQYF. The chain has TRBV5-1 and TRBJ2-3; the match to TRBD2 covers 7 bases. Per the germline V gene, CDR1 is SGHRS and CDR2 is YFSETQ. V dropped 4 bases and J dropped 4; count of bases not matched to a gene: 9. The CDR3 spans 15 residues.

The chain links TRBV6-5 to TRBJ1-2; D is undetermined. This CDR3 is built from 13 residues. V lost 7 bases and J 1 base, leaving 10 bases between the germline ends. CDR1 and CDR2 (germline): MNHEY, SVGAGI. The CDR3 DNA follows: TGTGCCAGCACCCCGAGTGGTAACTATGGCTACACCTTC. This gives the protein CASTPSGNYGYTF.

The chain recombines TRBV6-5 with TRBJ1-2; D gene unclear. V was pared by 6 bases and J by 8 bases, with 16 bases between. CDR1 is MNHEY and CDR2 is SVGAGI in the germline V gene. CDR3 length: 13 amino acids. CDR3 protein: CASRSLRGSGYTF. CDR3 DNA: TGTGCCAGCAGATCCCTTAGAGGTTCCGGCTACACCTTC.

The rearrangement uses TRBV28 and TRBJ2-1, with 7 positions matching TRBD2. Germline V gene data show CDR1 as MDHEN and CDR2 as SYDVKM. This CDR3 is built from 13 residues. J lost 8 bases, V lost 3 bases, and 4 bases had no gene match. CDR3 in DNA: TGTGCCAGCAGTTTGGGCGGGAGTGATGAGCAGTTCTTC. It codes for CASSLGGSDEQFF. The full variable domain, its missing parts supplied by reference TRBV28 and TRBJ2-1, is DVKVTQSSRYLVKRTGEKVFLECVQDMDHENMFWYRQDPGLGLRLIYFSYDVKMKEKGDIPEGYSVSREKKERFSLILESASTNQTSMYLCASSLGGSDEQFFGPGTRLTVL.

In its sample, this clone was seen once. The chain combines TRBV19 with TRBJ2-4; 7 bases match TRBD1. The CDR3 spans 15 residues. Looked up from germline, CDR1 is LNHDA and CDR2 is SQIVND (reference sequence). After removal of 3 bases from V and 1 base from J, the junction contained 3 bases not matched to a gene. The CDR3 coding sequence is TGTGCCAGTAGTATTTTGGACAGGGCCAAAAACATTCAGTACTTC. This codes for CASSILDRAKNIQYF. The full variable domain, with the rest looked up from reference TRBV19 and TRBJ2-4, is DGGITQSPKYLFRKEGQNVTLSCEQNLNHDAMYWYRQDPGQGLRLIYYSQIVNDFQKGDIAEGYSVSREKKESFPLTVTSAQKNPTAFYLCASSILDRAKNIQYFGAGTRLSVL.

The chain is built from TRBV18 and TRBJ2-4, with D uncertain. Germline-derived CDR1 and CDR2 are KGHSH and LQKENI. The CDR3 consists of 13 residues. V was clipped by 2 bases and J by 5 bases, with 7 bases between them. CDR3 region: CASSPVTENIQYF. DNA of the CDR3: TGTGCCAGCTCACCAGTCACAGAAAACATTCAGTACTTC. The complete variable domain, with remaining parts taken from reference TRBV18 and TRBJ2-4, reads NAGVMQNPRHLVRRRGQEARLRCSPMKGHSHVYWYRQLPEEGLKFMVYLQKENIIDESGMPKERFSAEFPKEGPSILRIQQVVRGDSAAYFCASSPVTENIQYFGAGTRLSVL.

The V and J genes are TRBV2 and TRBJ1-5; 9 positions agree with TRBD1. Germline CDR1 and CDR2: SNHLY and FYNNEI. The CDR3 totals 15 residues. V shed 6 bases and J 1 base; nucleotides not matched to a gene: 4. This CDR3 reads CASSEGQGSNQPQHF. CDR3 coding DNA: TGTGCCAGCAGCGAGGGACAGGGAAGCAATCAGCCCCAGCATTTT.